The rows below give T cell receptor beta chains drawn from one sample of a study of T cell changes during pregnancy in multiple sclerosis. Assay: immunoSEQ multiplex PCR; the TCRdb copy retains only in-frame clones and omits some. Found here are about 42,000 clones, around 84% of them singletons; the top ten hold approximately 0.64%. Sequences were derived from CD4+ T cells from peripheral blood mononuclear cells, sampled before pregnancy. The source is a female donor with multiple sclerosis, enrolled in a pregnancy study. Each CDR3 is given with its conserved first and last residue. D genes are given only for firm matches. The size entry is marked missing in some rows and otherwise reads once, few, many or a size class.

>TRBD1|-|TRBJ1-5|TRBV7-9
TGTGCCAGCAGCTTAGGACAGGGGGAAAGCAGCAATCAGCCCCAGCATTTT
CASSLGQGESSNQPQHF
>TRBD1|few|TRBJ2-7|TRBV7-6
TGTGCCAGCAGCTTACCGGGACAGTCCTACGAGCAGTACTTC
CASSLPGQSYEQYF
>TRBD1|-|TRBJ1-5|TRBV29-1
TGCAGCGGGGGACAGGGGGCTGGTCAGCCCCAGCATTTT
CSGGQGAGQPQHF
>-|medium-sized|TRBJ1-3|TRBV5-1
TGCGCCAGCAGCTTGGACCAGTCTGGAAACACCATATATTTT
CASSLDQSGNTIYF
>-|few|TRBJ1-2|TRBV10-3
TGTGCCATCAGTGAGGGAGCCGGGGGCTACACCTTC
CAISEGAGGYTF
>-|-|TRBJ2-5|TRBV19
TGTGCCAGTAGTCAGGGGCCTGAGGAGACCCAGTACTTC
CASSQGPEETQYF
>-|-|TRBJ1-2|TRBV27
TGTGCCAGCAGTCAATCATCTTGGGGCGGCTACACCTTC
CASSQSSWGGYTF
>-|-|TRBJ2-5|TRBV7-2
TGTGCCAGCGATGGGGCCCCTCTAGTCCAAGAGACCCAGTACTTC
CASDGAPLVQETQYF
>TRBD2|once|TRBJ2-1|TRBV18
TGTGCCAGCTCACCAGAGGGCGGGGGTGAGCAGTTCTTC
CASSPEGGGEQFF
>-|-|TRBJ1-6|TRBV21-1
TGTGCCAGCAGCACCGGACAGTGGCTCGGCCAGGGGCTGAGTAGAGGGCATAATTCACCCCTCCACTTT
CASSTGQWLGQGLSRGHNSPLHF
>-|once|TRBJ2-5|TRBV9
TGTGCCAGCAGCGTAGGCAGCAAGAGGACAGACTTTCTGCAAGAGACCCAGTACTTC
CASSVGSKRTDFLQETQYF
>TRBD2|-|TRBJ2-2|TRBV10-3
TGTGCCATCAGTGAACGACTAGCGGGGGGTCCCCTCGGGGAGCTGTTTTTT
CAISERLAGGPLGELFF
>TRBD1|-|TRBJ2-7|TRBV28
TGTGCCAGCAGTACCACAGGGGAAAGCTCCTACGAGCAGTACTTC
CASSTTGESSYEQYF
>TRBD2|-|TRBJ2-1|TRBV5-1
TGCGCCAGCAGCTTGTCTGGGACTAGGTCCTACAATGAGCAGTTCTTC
CASSLSGTRSYNEQFF
>-|-|TRBJ2-2|TRBV7-2
TGTGCCAGCAGCTTGGGCTCTACGTGGGCCGGGGAGCTGTTTTTT
CASSLGSTWAGELFF
>TRBD1|few|TRBJ2-7|TRBV7-2
TGTGCCAGCACCCCCGGGACAGGGTTCAACGAGCAGTACTTC
CASTPGTGFNEQYF
>TRBD1|-|TRBJ1-1|TRBV5-1
TGCGCCAGCAGGGTAACAGGGGAGAACACTGAAGCTTTCTTT
CASRVTGENTEAFF
>-|-|TRBJ2-1|TRBV4-2
TGTGCCAGCAAGCGGGTCGGGAGCGGAAATGAGCAGTTCTTC
CASKRVGSGNEQFF
>TRBD1|-|TRBJ1-3|TRBV29-1
TGCAGCGCTGACAGGGACTCTGGAAACACCATATATTTT
CSADRDSGNTIYF
>-|-|TRBJ2-3|TRBV28
TGTGCCAGCAGTTCTGCAGGGATTAGCACAGATACGCAGTATTTT
CASSSAGISTDTQYF
>TRBD1|-|TRBJ2-1|TRBV6-5
TGTGCCAGCAGTTACAACAGGGGGGATGAGCAGTTCTTC
CASSYNRGDEQFF
>TRBD2|-|TRBJ2-1|TRBV10-2
TGCGCCAGCAGTGAGGGGGTGACTAGCGGGAGAGTCCCATCAAATGAGCAGTTCTTC
CASSEGVTSGRVPSNEQFF
>-|-|TRBJ2-1|TRBV5-1
TGCGCCAGCAGCTTACCAGTAAACAATGAGCAGTTCTTC
CASSLPVNNEQFF
>-|-|TRBJ1-1|TRBV19
TGTGCCAGTAGGACGGGAGACGGATGGTACACTGAAGCTTTCTTT
CASRTGDGWYTEAFF
>-|-|TRBJ1-6|TRBV7-2
TGTGCCAGCAGCCCCAGGGGCCGGATTAGCTCCTATAATTCACCCCTCCACTTT
CASSPRGRISSYNSPLHF
>-|-|TRBJ2-5|TRBV30
TGTGCCTGGAAGATTCCAGGGGTGAAGACCCAGTACTTC
CAWKIPGVKTQYF
>TRBD1|-|TRBJ1-2|TRBV30
TGTGCCTGGAGAAGGCCAGGGGGGAATCCCTTCTATGGCTACACCTTC
CAWRRPGGNPFYGYTF
>TRBD1|-|TRBJ1-1|TRBV7-2
TGTGCCAGCAGCCAGGGACAGGTCTTTAACACTGAAGCTTTCTTT
CASSQGQVFNTEAFF
>-|-|TRBJ1-2|TRBV7-2
TGTGCCAGCAGCTTCAGGCAGACTAACTATGGCTACACCTTC
CASSFRQTNYGYTF
>TRBD1|-|TRBJ1-6|TRBV18
TGTGCCAGCTCCCGGGACAGGGGATCTACTAGCTCCTATAATTCACCCCTCCACTTT
CASSRDRGSTSSYNSPLHF
>TRBD2|-|TRBJ2-5|TRBV2
TGTGCCAGCAAGCCGGGGGAGGGAGAGACCCAGTACTTC
CASKPGEGETQYF
>TRBD2|-|TRBJ2-7|TRBV6-1
TGTGCCAGCAGTGAAACTGCCCAGCGGGACTCCTACGAGCAGTACTTC
CASSETAQRDSYEQYF
>-|-|TRBJ1-1|TRBV5-6
TGTGCCAGCAGCTTGGCTACCACTGAAGCTTTCTTT
CASSLATTEAFF
>TRBD2|-|TRBJ2-1|TRBV5-4
TGTGCCAGCAGCTCAGCGGGGGGGCCCGACAATGAGCAGTTCTTC
CASSSAGGPDNEQFF
>-|-|TRBJ2-7|TRBV28
TGTGCCAGCAGCCGCGGACAGCCCTACGAGCAGTACTTC
CASSRGQPYEQYF
>-|-|TRBJ2-7|TRBV4-1
TGCGCCAGCAGCCAAGCTACCGGGACAAATAACCCGTACGAGCAGTACTTC
CASSQATGTNNPYEQYF
>-|-|TRBJ1-1|TRBV4-1
TGCGCCAGCAGCCAAGGTGACAGTATCATGAACACTGAAGCTTTCTTT
CASSQGDSIMNTEAFF
>-|-|TRBJ1-2|TRBV18
TGTGCCAGCTCACCTTACACAGGGATCCATGGCTACACCTTC
CASSPYTGIHGYTF
>-|-|TRBJ1-6|TRBV9
TGTGCCAGCAGCGTAAGGACAGTTAATTCACCCCTCCACTTT
CASSVRTVNSPLHF